This is a list of T cell receptor beta chains from one sample in a study of vaccination and CD4 T cells after COVID-19. These receptors have no known antigen. TCRdb reprocessed the PCR reads with MiXCR, giving one entry per CDR3 protein. This sample carries fewer than 25,000 distinct CDR3 sequences, around 42% of them seen once, and the ten largest clones take approximately 13%. Material for sequencing was CD4+ T cells from blood, cultured in vitro. All receptors come from a human donor who had recovered from COVID-19. Each CDR3 is given with its conserved first and last residue. A D gene is named only where the DNA matches it firmly. Only some rows state a clone size, as once, few, many or a class for expanded clones.

few	TRBV6-1	TRBJ2-1	.	TGTGCCAGCAGTGAAGACCGGCTGTTAACCGGGAATGAGCAGTTCTTC	CASSEDRLLTGNEQFF
few	TRBV10-3	TRBJ1-5	.	TGTGCCATCAGTCAGAGCGGCAGCAATCAGCCCCAGCATTTT	CAISQSGSNQPQHF
few	TRBV2	TRBJ1-1	TRBD1	TGTGCCAGCAGTGAGCAGGGGGTTGAGGCTTTCTTT	CASSEQGVEAFF
.	TRBV11-2	TRBJ2-7	TRBD2	TGTGCCAGCAGCTTAGCGGGGACTAGCGGGTACGAGCAGTACTTC	CASSLAGTSGYEQYF
.	TRBV10-3	TRBJ2-3	TRBD2	TGTGCCATCAGTGCGCGACTAGCGGGAGCTAGCACAGATACGCAGTATTTT	CAISARLAGASTDTQYF
.	TRBV6-1	TRBJ1-5	TRBD1	TGTGCCAGCAGAATGACAGGGGACCCTTATAGCAATCAGCCCCAGCATTTT	CASRMTGDPYSNQPQHF
few	TRBV20-1	TRBJ2-2	TRBD1	TGCAGTGCTGAAACAGGGGGTAGGAGCATTGGGGAGCTGTTTTTT	CSAETGGRSIGELFF
.	TRBV28	TRBJ2-7	.	TGTGCCAGCAGTCCGGGACTGGGTCGATACGAGCAGTACTTC	CASSPGLGRYEQYF
few	TRBV21-1	TRBJ2-6	.	TGTGCCAGCAGCACCCGGACAGGGTTGAGCTCTGGGGCCAACGTCCTGACTTTC	CASSTRTGLSSGANVLTF
few	TRBV24-1	TRBJ2-5	.	TGTGCCACCAGTGACCCCCGCTCCCAAGAGACCCAGTACTTC	CATSDPRSQETQYF
.	TRBV28	TRBJ1-5	TRBD1	TGTGCCAGCAGTCCCCCGACAGGGGGCTCTCAGCCCCAGCATTTT	CASSPPTGGSQPQHF
.	TRBV6-1	TRBJ2-7	TRBD2	TGTGCCAGCAGTATAGCGGGCCCCTACGAGCAGTACTTC	CASSIAGPYEQYF
.	TRBV19	TRBJ2-7	.	TGTGCCAGTAGTATGGAGACCGGAGGGGAACTGTACGAGCAGTACTTC	CASSMETGGELYEQYF
few	TRBV27	TRBJ1-1	.	TGTGCCAGCAGTTTAGTGCGGGGTGTTGAAGCTTTCTTT	CASSLVRGVEAFF
.	TRBV18	TRBJ1-5	.	TGTGCCAGCTCACCACAGGGTCAGCCCCAGCATTTT	CASSPQGQPQHF
.	TRBV21-1	TRBJ2-1	.	TGTGCCAGCAGCAAAGGGAGTCCCGGGACAGGGATGGGGAATGAGCAGTTCTTC	CASSKGSPGTGMGNEQFF
once	TRBV5-1	TRBJ2-7	TRBD1	TGCGCCAGCAGCCGGACAGGATCCTACGAGCAGTACTTC	CASSRTGSYEQYF
.	TRBV5-5	TRBJ1-2	TRBD1	TGTGCCAGCAGCTATAGAGGGCAGGGGGACTATGGCTACACCTTC	CASSYRGQGDYGYTF
.	TRBV11-3	TRBJ2-2	.	TGTGCCAGCAGCCTTCCGAACACCGGGGAGCTGTTTTTT	CASSLPNTGELFF
.	TRBV12-3/TRBV12-4	TRBJ1-5	TRBD1	TGTGCCAGCACCACCGGGACAGGGCATCAGCCCCAGCATTTT	CASTTGTGHQPQHF
.	TRBV20-1	TRBJ2-3	.	TGCAGTGCTAGAGGGGGGGCGGGGAGGACAGATACGCAGTATTTT	CSARGGAGRTDTQYF
.	TRBV20-1	TRBJ1-1	.	TGCAGTGCTAGGGGGGGGTCTGGGAACACTGAAGCTTTCTTT	CSARGGSGNTEAFF
.	TRBV7-9	TRBJ2-5	.	TGTGCCAGCAGCTTACGCCCGGGACTCTTTGGCGAGACCCAGTACTTC	CASSLRPGLFGETQYF
few	TRBV20-1	TRBJ1-5	.	TGCAGTGCTAGAGCTACGACAGTGAGCTTTAGCAATCAGCCCCAGCATTTT	CSARATTVSFSNQPQHF
few	TRBV6-5	TRBJ2-7	TRBD1	TGTGCCAGCAGTTACGCCCGGACAGGGGCCTACGAGCAGTACTTC	CASSYARTGAYEQYF
few	TRBV11-2	TRBJ1-2	.	TGTGCCACCATACCCATGGGGGTCGGCTATGGCTACACCTTC	CATIPMGVGYGYTF
.	TRBV27	TRBJ2-7	TRBD1	TGTGCCAGCAGTCTGACAGGGGGTCTTAATATGAGGTACGAGCAGTACTTC	CASSLTGGLNMRYEQYF
few	TRBV20-1	TRBJ1-1	TRBD1	TGCAGTGCCGAATCCCCCCTGACAGGGATGAACACTGAAGCTTTCTTT	CSAESPLTGMNTEAFF
few	TRBV2	TRBJ2-1	.	TGTGCCAGCCTTTCTAGGGAGCAGTTCTTC	CASLSREQFF
few	TRBV7-6	TRBJ1-3	.	TGTGCCAGCAGTTCGACGCCTGGAAACACCATATATTTT	CASSSTPGNTIYF
.	TRBV12-3/TRBV12-4	TRBJ2-3	.	TGTGCCAGCAGTTTCCGTTTGAGCACAGATACGCAGTATTTT	CASSFRLSTDTQYF
few	TRBV10-3	TRBJ2-5	TRBD2	TGTGCCATCAGTGAGTCGGGGGGGGCTAGCGGGAAAGAGACCCAGTACTTC	CAISESGGASGKETQYF
.	TRBV20-1	TRBJ1-4	.	TGCAGTGCTAGAGATCCAGGGAATGAAAAACTGTTTTTT	CSARDPGNEKLFF
.	TRBV20-1	TRBJ2-3	.	TGCAGTGTTGGGTGGGGGGATACGCAGTATTTT	CSVGWGDTQYF
.	TRBV28	TRBJ1-5	.	TGTGCCAGCAGTTTAAATCAGCCCCAGCATTTT	CASSLNQPQHF
.	TRBV5-1	TRBJ2-7	TRBD2	TGCGCCAGCAGCCTGACTATCGCGGGAGGGGGCGAGCAGTACTTC	CASSLTIAGGGEQYF
.	TRBV5-1	TRBJ2-4	.	TGCGCCAGCAGCTTGGGGGGACGGAACATTCAGTACTTC	CASSLGGRNIQYF
once	TRBV7-2	TRBJ1-2	.	TGTGCCAGCAGCTTTCTCGCAGGATATGGCTACACCTTC	CASSFLAGYGYTF
.	TRBV19	TRBJ2-2	.	TGTGCCAGTAGGAGGACAGAGGTCGCCGGGGAGCTGTTTTTT	CASRRTEVAGELFF
.	TRBV7-3	TRBJ2-2	TRBD2	TGTGCCAGCAGCTTGATGGGACTAGCGAACACCGGGGAGCTGTTTTTT	CASSLMGLANTGELFF
once	TRBV6-1	TRBJ2-1	TRBD2	TGTGCCAGCAGTGGCGGACTAGCGGGGGGGACCTACAATGAGCAGTTCTTC	CASSGGLAGGTYNEQFF
few	TRBV4-1	TRBJ1-1	TRBD1	TGCGCCAGCAGCCAAGGCGGGGGAAGGGGGCCAGCCACCCTTATGAACACTGAAGCTTTCTTT	CASSQGGGRGPATLMNTEAFF
.	TRBV10-1	TRBJ2-3	TRBD2	TGCGCCAGCAGTCCGGGACTAGCGGGAGAGGGGCCTAGCACAGATACGCAGTATTTT	CASSPGLAGEGPSTDTQYF
.	TRBV2	TRBJ1-5	.	TGTGCCAGCAGTGAAGTCAGGGGCTACAATCAGCCCCAGCATTTT	CASSEVRGYNQPQHF
.	TRBV7-8	TRBJ2-1	.	TGTGCCAGCAGCCCCGAGGGGGACAAGTACAATGAGCAGTTCTTC	CASSPEGDKYNEQFF
few	TRBV27	TRBJ1-2	TRBD1	TGTGCCAGCAGTTCGGACAGGAGGGACTATGGCTACACCTTC	CASSSDRRDYGYTF
few	TRBV11-3	TRBJ1-2	.	TGTGCCAGCAGCCGATCCGGCGCCGGGTCTAGCTATGGCTACACCTTC	CASSRSGAGSSYGYTF
few	TRBV2	TRBJ2-1	.	TGTGCCAGCAGGCTAACCTCTGGATACAATGAGCAGTTCTTC	CASRLTSGYNEQFF
.	TRBV20-1	TRBJ2-1	TRBD1	TGCAGTGCCGTCCCCGGGACAGGGAGGGCCGGTGAGCAGTTCTTC	CSAVPGTGRAGEQFF
.	TRBV12-3/TRBV12-4	TRBJ1-2	TRBD1	TGTGCCAGCAGCCTACAGGGGGCAGGGGGCTACACCTTC	CASSLQGAGGYTF
medium-sized	TRBV11-2	TRBJ1-1	.	TGTGCCAGCAGCTTAACCGACTGGAACACTGAAGCTTTCTTT	CASSLTDWNTEAFF
few	TRBV6-1	TRBJ1-2	.	TGTGCCAGCAAACCGGGACTCTCTCCTTATGGCTACACCTTC	CASKPGLSPYGYTF
.	TRBV7-2	TRBJ1-2	.	TGTGCCAGCAGCTTAAAGTCTGGGACTAACTATGGCTACACCTTC	CASSLKSGTNYGYTF
.	TRBV20-1	TRBJ1-2	.	TGCAGTCAAGGGTCAGGCTCCTATGGCTACACCTTC	CSQGSGSYGYTF
.	TRBV11-3	TRBJ1-3	.	TGTGCCAGCAGCTTGATGGGGTCTGGAAACACCATATATTTT	CASSLMGSGNTIYF
.	TRBV7-9	TRBJ1-5	.	TGTGCCAGCAGCCGGGACGGTCAGCCCCAGCATTTT	CASSRDGQPQHF